These 10 T cell receptor beta chains came from one sample sequenced in a study of shared clonotypes between healthy human individuals. TCRdb's copy holds only in-frame clones and misses some; the assay was immunoSEQ multiplex PCR. The data show about 2.4 million clones, roughly nine tenths seen once. Material for sequencing was naive CD4+ T cells sorted from blood. As for subset: CD45RA+ positively selected. The source of these receptors is a man younger than 35 in good health.

The V and J genes are TRBV5-8 and TRBJ2-5; D is perhaps TRBD1 or TRBD2 (5 bases each). In germline, CDR1 is SGHTS, CDR2 YDEGEE. This CDR3 spans 15 amino acids. Trimming took off 5 bases at V and 4 bases at J, with 18 bases between the two ends. The CDR3: CASSPTGQGGETQYF. CDR3 nucleotide sequence: TGTGCCAGCAGTCCAACGGGGCAGGGTGGAGAGACCCAGTACTTC. Combining the CDR3 with reference TRBV5-8 and TRBJ2-5 gives the whole variable domain EAGVTQSPTHLIKTRGQQATLRCSPISGHTSVYWYQQALGLGLQFLLWYDEGEERNRGNFPPRFSGRQFPNYSSELNVNALELEDSALYLCASSPTGQGGETQYFGPGTRLLVL.

Comment on this clone: Other DNA sequences in this specimen translate into the identical CDR3. The genes are TRBV7-2 and TRBJ2-7; 10 positions match TRBD2. The junction had 3 bases not matched to a gene; V was cut back by 1 base and J by 0 bases. The CDR3 covers 16 residues. CDR1 and CDR2 (germline): SGHTA, FQGNSA. The CDR3 reads CASSLVSSGSSYEQYF. The CDR3 nucleotides are TGTGCCAGCAGCTTAGTCTCTAGCGGGAGCTCCTACGAGCAGTACTTC.

The rearrangement joins TRBV6-5 to TRBJ1-2; D remains ambiguous. The CDR3 is 13 residues long. The V gene's germline CDR1 is MNHEY and CDR2 SVGAGI. The V and J ends lost 2 bases and 12 bases respectively, with 16 bases between them. The CDR3 is CASSYTSRGVHTF. As DNA, the CDR3 is TGTGCCAGCAGTTACACATCCCGTGGGGTACACACCTTC.

The V and J genes are TRBV6-1 and TRBJ2-3; D gene unclear. The CDR3 is made up of 13 amino acids. Germline V gene data show CDR1 as MNHNS and CDR2 as SASEGT. The germline V and J ends were trimmed by 5 bases and 4 bases, with 10 bases remaining between them. The CDR3 bases are TGTGCCAGCAGTTGGAAGGGCTCAGATACGCAGTATTTT. Protein sequence: CASSWKGSDTQYF.

For this clone: Different DNA sequences within this sample yield the same CDR3. The chain joins TRBV7-2 to TRBJ2-7, with 8 bases matching TRBD1. Germline values: CDR1 SGHTA, CDR2 FQGNSA. CDR3 length: 15 residues. J gave up 7 bases and V 2 bases, and 10 bases lay outside the gene matches. Here the CDR3 reads CASSLSSGGPSEQYF. In nucleotides, the CDR3 is TGTGCCAGCAGCTTATCTTCAGGGGGCCCGTCAGAGCAGTACTTC.

V usage is TRBV4-3 and J usage is TRBJ2-5; possible D gene TRBD1, 5 bases. The CDR3 has 15 residues. Looked up from germline, CDR1 is LGHNA and CDR2 is YSLEER. V dropped 1 base and J dropped 2 bases, with 11 bases sitting between them. The CDR3 nucleotides are TGCGCCAGCAGCCAAGGCCAGGGTCCTCAAGAGACCCAGTACTTC. Translating gives CASSQGQGPQETQYF.

The gene calls are TRBV2 and TRBJ2-5, with a tentative D call TRBD1 (6 bases). This CDR3 is built from 15 residues. Germline CDR1 SNHLY, CDR2 FYNNEI. V lost 4 bases, J lost 5 bases, and 17 bases lay in between. This CDR3 is CASSGEAGAEETQYF. For the CDR3, the DNA is TGTGCCAGCAGTGGTGAGGCAGGGGCAGAGGAGACCCAGTACTTC.

This chain connects TRBV10-3 to TRBJ1-3, with 9 bases aligning to TRBD1. The germline V gene has CDR1 ENHRY and CDR2 SYGVKD. The CDR3 length is 16 residues. The junction had 4 bases not matched to a gene; V was cut back by 2 bases and J by 2 bases. The CDR3 DNA reads TGTGCCATCAGTGAGACAGGGGGCAATCCTGGAAACACCATATATTTT. Translated: CAISETGGNPGNTIYF.

This clone appeared a few times. This sequence joins TRBV11-3 and TRBJ1-1, with D uncertain. The V end was cut by 4 bases, the J end by 2 bases, with 14 bases between. The CDR3 runs to 15 residues. The germline CDR1 and CDR2 sequences are SGHNT and YENEEA. CDR3 nucleotides: TGTGCCAGCAGCTCTGGTGTCGGATCAAACACTGAAGCTTTCTTT. It specifies CASSSGVGSNTEAFF.

This sequence joins TRBV30 and TRBJ2-5, with 11 bases identical to TRBD2. The CDR3 sequence is 15 residues long. Looked up from germline, CDR1 is GTSNPN and CDR2 is SVGIG (reference sequence). Trimming removed 2 bases from V and 4 bases from J; junction bases left unmatched: 6. The CDR3 region has the DNA TGTGCCTGGAGTTTTAGCGGGGGGGCCTCAGAGACCCAGTACTTC. Protein product: CAWSFSGGASETQYF.